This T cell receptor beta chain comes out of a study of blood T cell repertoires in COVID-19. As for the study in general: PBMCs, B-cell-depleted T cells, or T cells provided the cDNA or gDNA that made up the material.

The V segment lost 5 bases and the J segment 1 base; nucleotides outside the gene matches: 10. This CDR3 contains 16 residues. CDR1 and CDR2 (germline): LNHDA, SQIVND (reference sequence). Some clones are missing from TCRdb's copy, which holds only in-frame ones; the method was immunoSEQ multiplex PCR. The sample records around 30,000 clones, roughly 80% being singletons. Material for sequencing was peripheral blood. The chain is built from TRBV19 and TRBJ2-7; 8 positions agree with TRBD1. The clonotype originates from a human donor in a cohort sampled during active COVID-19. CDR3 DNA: TGTGCCAGTAGTCCCCGCAGGGGGACAGGATCCTACGAGCAGTACTTC. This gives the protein CASSPRRGTGSYEQYF.